These 31 T cell receptor beta chains were all obtained from the same sample, sequenced in a study of cytomegalovirus exposure and HLA in healthy donors. Repertoires were generated with immunoSEQ multiplex PCR, while TCRdb's copy carries only in-frame clones and drops some. The repertoire holds 120,000 or so clones, with 85% to 90% as singletons. Sequencing was done on a sample of PBMCs. The source of these receptors is a young woman in good health and CMV-seronegative.

V gene TRBV18 combines with J gene TRBJ1-1, with 8 nucleotides matching TRBD1. This CDR3 region has 12 residues. With V trimmed by 4 bases and J by 8 bases, 3 bases remained unmatched. The germline V gene encodes CDR1 KGHSH and CDR2 LQKENI. The CDR3, as DNA: TGTGCCAGCTCACTAGACAGGGGAGAAGCTTTCTTT. It translates to CASSLDRGEAFF.

The rearrangement links TRBV9 to TRBJ2-3; 16 bases match TRBD2. The CDR3 loop spans 17 amino acids. Looked up from germline, CDR1 is SGDLS and CDR2 is YYNGEE. V lost 4 bases, J lost 5 bases, and 7 bases stayed unmatched. The CDR3 bases are TGTGCCAGCAGCACGGGAGGGACTAGCGGGAGGGAAGATACGCAGTATTTT. Amino acids: CASSTGGTSGREDTQYF.

The chain joins TRBV11-2 to TRBJ2-1, with 10 bases aligning to TRBD2. CDR1 is SGHAT and CDR2 is FQNNGV in the germline V gene. The CDR3 extends over 17 amino acids. J was trimmed by 6 bases and V by 2 bases; bases with no gene match: 10. This CDR3 reads CASSLTVATSGSNEQFF. In DNA, the CDR3 is TGTGCCAGCAGCTTAACGGTTGCGACTAGCGGGTCCAATGAGCAGTTCTTC.

This clone was counted once. CDR3 coding DNA: TGTGCCAGCAGCCCCCACCCCAGCGGGAGGGTCGAGCAGTACTTC. Residues: CASSPHPSGRVEQYF. This rearrangement joins TRBV7-6 to TRBJ2-7; 10 positions match TRBD2. V lost 5 bases, J lost 6 bases, and 10 bases stayed unmatched. From germline, CDR1 is SGHVS and CDR2 FNYEAQ. The CDR3 totals 15 residues.

A single count supports this clone. The chain recombines TRBV4-3 with TRBJ2-3, with 11 bases matching TRBD2. Trimming at V came to 1 base and at J to 6 bases, leaving 9 bases not matched to a gene. Germline assignment: CDR1 LGHNA and CDR2 YSLEER. This CDR3 region has 17 residues. CDR3 residues: CASSQGLSSGRLDTQYF. The CDR3 DNA sequence: TGCGCCAGCAGCCAAGGCCTCTCTAGCGGGAGGTTGGATACGCAGTATTTT.

In nucleotides, the CDR3 is TGTGCCAGCAGCTTAGATTACTCCGATGGCTACACCTTC. Translation gives CASSLDYSDGYTF. The rearrangement joins TRBV7-9 to TRBJ1-2; no clear D gene. With 1 base removed from V and 6 bases from J, the gap between germline ends came to 9 bases. This CDR3 has 13 amino acids. Germline loops: CDR1 SEHNR, CDR2 FQNEAQ (reference sequence). The variable domain in full, with the rest retrieved from reference TRBV7-9 and TRBJ1-2, is DTGVSQNPRHKITKRGQNVTFRCDPISEHNRLYWYRQTLGQGPEFLTYFQNEAQLEKSRLLSDRFSAERPKGSFSTLEIQRTEQGDSAMYLCASSLDYSDGYTFGSGTRLTVV.

The V call is TRBV27, the J call TRBJ2-6; D is uncertain. Germline CDR1 reads MNHEY; CDR2 reads SMNVEV (reference sequence). The CDR3 has 13 residues. The V end lost 3 bases, the J end lost 3 bases, and 3 bases lay between the germline ends. CDR3 loop: CASSFFGANVLTF. For the CDR3, the DNA is TGTGCCAGCAGTTTCTTTGGGGCCAACGTCCTGACTTTC.

The rearrangement uses TRBV27 and TRBJ1-6; 8 nucleotides agree with TRBD1. The ends lost 5 bases at V and 6 bases at J; junction bases unmatched: 6. CDR1 is MNHEY, CDR2 SMNVEV, per germline (reference sequence). The CDR3 consists of 15 residues. The CDR3 protein is CASSTGQGSNSPLHF. CDR3 in DNA: TGTGCCAGCAGTACAGGACAGGGAAGTAATTCACCCCTCCACTTT.

The gene calls are TRBV10-3 and TRBJ1-3; D is ambiguous. This CDR3 is 16 amino acids long. V lost 6 bases, J lost 0 bases, and 15 bases lay in between. Germline CDR1 reads ENHRY; CDR2 reads SYGVKD. The CDR3 sequence is CAIRVFRVNSGNTIYF. CDR3 DNA sequence: TGTGCCATCAGGGTCTTTCGGGTTAACTCTGGAAACACCATATATTTT.

The rearrangement joins TRBV2 to TRBJ1-3; the D is unclear. With 6 bases removed from V and 4 bases from J, the gap between germline ends came to 19 bases. CDR1 and CDR2 (germline): SNHLY, FYNNEI. This CDR3 has 16 amino acids. The CDR3 loop is CASRTVAVSGGNTIYF. The CDR3 DNA sequence: TGTGCCAGCAGAACGGTGGCGGTCTCGGGGGGAAACACCATATATTTT. Combining the CDR3 with reference TRBV2 and TRBJ1-3 gives the whole variable domain EPEVTQTPSHQVTQMGQEVILRCVPISNHLYFYWYRQILGQKVEFLVSFYNNEISEKSEIFDDQFSVERPDGSNFTLKIRSTKLEDSAMYFCASRTVAVSGGNTIYFGEGSWLTVV.

The rearrangement joins TRBV5-1 to TRBJ1-2; TRBD1 might be the D (6 bases). The V end was cut by 0 bases, the J end by 2 bases, with 14 bases between. Germline CDR1 is SGHRS and CDR2 is YFSETQ. CDR3 length: 16 amino acids. CDR3 amino acids: CASSLGGLSGNYGYTF. In DNA form, the CDR3 reads TGCGCCAGCAGCTTGGGGGGGCTTTCGGGAAACTATGGCTACACCTTC.

Details on this clone: Other DNA variants within this sample encode the same CDR3. This chain joins TRBV9 and TRBJ1-5; no clear D. Germline V CDR1 and CDR2: SGDLS, YYNGEE. The CDR3 is 14 residues long. Trimming stripped 0 bases from V and 4 bases from J, with 8 bases between. In nucleotides, the CDR3 is TGTGCCAGCAGCGTAGGGGCAGGAAATCAGCCCCAGCATTTT. This sequence encodes CASSVGAGNQPQHF.

The rearrangement links TRBV13 to TRBJ2-5, with 8 bases fitting TRBD1. Germline loops: CDR1 PRHDT, CDR2 FYEKMQ (reference sequence). After removal of 2 bases from V and 5 bases from J, the junction contained 7 bases not matched to a gene. The CDR3 loop spans 15 amino acids. The CDR3 DNA sequence: TGTGCCAGCAGCTTATCCCCCAGGGGGCGGGAGACCCAGTACTTC. Its protein product is CASSLSPRGRETQYF.

The chain uses TRBV7-2 and TRBJ2-1; the match to TRBD2 covers 9 bases. V gave up 5 bases and J gave up 4 bases; unmatched junction bases: 6. The CDR3 spans 15 residues. The germline V gene encodes CDR1 SGHTA and CDR2 FQGNSA. CDR3 in amino acids: CASSISGSLYNEQFF. In nucleotides, the CDR3 is TGTGCCAGCAGCATTAGCGGGAGTTTATACAATGAGCAGTTCTTC. Filled out from reference TRBV7-2 and TRBJ2-1, the complete variable domain reads GAGVSQSPSNKVTEKGKDVELRCDPISGHTALYWYRQSLGQGLEFLIYFQGNSAPDKSGLPSDRFSAERTGGSVSTLTIQRTQQEDSAVYLCASSISGSLYNEQFFGPGTRLTVL.

In the case of this clone: One end of the junction varies from germline; a read error may be responsible. The J gene is TRBJ2-7, the V gene TRBV7-7; 7 nucleotides match TRBD2. Per germline, CDR1 SSHAT and CDR2 FNYEAQ (reference sequence). The CDR3 spans 14 residues. The CDR3 DNA sequence: TGTGCTAGCAGCTTAGGGGCGGGAGTGGGTGAGCAGTACTTC. Protein product: CASSLGAGVGEQYF.

This clone was counted only a few times. The chain links TRBV5-1 to TRBJ2-1; 11 nucleotides align to TRBD2. The germline V gene has CDR1 SGHRS and CDR2 YFSETQ. J gave up 3 bases and V 4 bases, and 3 bases lay outside the gene matches. This CDR3 has 15 residues. The CDR3 spells CASSAGLAGYNEQFF. CDR3 sequence (DNA): TGCGCCAGCAGCGCCGGACTAGCGGGCTACAATGAGCAGTTCTTC.

The chain carries TRBV5-1 and TRBJ1-3; the match to TRBD1 covers 7 bases. The CDR3 totals 15 residues. Trimming removed 4 bases from V and 0 bases from J; junction bases left unmatched: 4. Germline V CDR1 and CDR2: SGHRS, YFSETQ. The CDR3: CASSPDRISGNTIYF. The CDR3 DNA sequence: TGCGCCAGCAGCCCGGACAGGATCTCTGGAAACACCATATATTTT.

J is TRBJ2-1 and V is TRBV18, with TRBD2 matching over 8 bases. After removal of 6 bases from V and 3 bases from J, the junction contained 10 bases not matched to a gene. The CDR3 loop spans 16 amino acids. The V gene's germline CDR1 is KGHSH and CDR2 LQKENI. The CDR3 loop is CASSLFSGADYNEQFF. The CDR3 coding sequence is TGTGCCAGCTCGCTTTTTAGCGGGGCTGACTACAATGAGCAGTTCTTC.

The chain is built from TRBV28 and TRBJ2-3, with no clear D. Trimming took off 3 bases at V and 1 base at J, with 14 bases between the two ends. The CDR3 runs to 16 residues. CDR1 is MDHEN and CDR2 is SYDVKM in the germline V gene. The CDR3 sequence is CASSFMRSVGTDTQYF. The CDR3 nucleotides read TGTGCCAGCAGTTTTATGAGATCGGTGGGCACAGATACGCAGTATTTT.

This chain joins TRBV18 and TRBJ2-3; D possibly corresponds to TRBD2 (6 bases). CDR1 and CDR2 (germline): KGHSH, LQKENI. V lost 3 bases to trimming and J lost 3 bases, with 7 bases between them. The CDR3 is 13 residues long. The CDR3 DNA follows: TGTGCCAGCTCACCCCTAGCGACAGATACGCAGTATTTT. It is translated as CASSPLATDTQYF. Complete variable domain (other parts from reference TRBV18 and TRBJ2-3): NAGVMQNPRHLVRRRGQEARLRCSPMKGHSHVYWYRQLPEEGLKFMVYLQKENIIDESGMPKERFSAEFPKEGPSILRIQQVVRGDSAAYFCASSPLATDTQYFGPGTRLTVL.

The chain links TRBV28 to TRBJ1-1; no reliable D call. CDR3 size: 12 residues. Germline V gene sequence: CDR1 MDHEN, CDR2 SYDVKM. Trimming cost V 3 bases and J 3 bases, with 5 bases left between them. DNA of the CDR3: TGTGCCAGCAGTTTCGGGGACACTGAAGCTTTCTTT. It specifies CASSFGDTEAFF.

The rearrangement links TRBV4-1 to TRBJ2-1; 9 bases fit TRBD2. CDR3 length: 16 amino acids. Trimming cost V 2 bases and J 6 bases; bases outside gene matches: 8. Germline CDR1 and CDR2: MGHRA and YSYEKL. The CDR3 protein is CASSQPGTSSGNEQFF. The CDR3 DNA is TGCGCCAGCAGCCAACCCGGGACTAGCAGTGGCAATGAGCAGTTCTTC.

By share of the sample, this clone is medium-sized. V is TRBV28 and J is TRBJ1-2, with 8 nucleotides matching TRBD1. From germline, CDR1 is MDHEN and CDR2 SYDVKM. The CDR3 spans 14 residues. J gave up 5 bases and V 5 bases, and 7 bases lay outside the gene matches. CDR3 nucleotides: TGTGCCAGCAGTATGCGGACAGGGCTTTATGGCTACACCTTC. It specifies CASSMRTGLYGYTF.

The V call is TRBV5-1, the J call TRBJ1-1; the D gene is possibly TRBD1 (6 bases). Germline V lookup: CDR1 SGHRS, CDR2 YFSETQ. There are 18 residues in the CDR3. Trimming shortened V by 3 bases and J by 2 bases, and 23 bases separated the two germline ends. Here the CDR3 DNA reads TGCGCCAGCAGCTCCACAATCAGACAGGCCAACCCAAACACTGAAGCTTTCTTT. Protein sequence: CASSSTIRQANPNTEAFF.

This chain joins TRBV5-4 and TRBJ2-1, with TRBD2 as a possible D gene (5 bases). V lost 0 bases, J lost 4 bases, and 5 bases lay in between. The CDR3 is 13 residues long. Germline lookup yields CDR1 SGHNT and CDR2 YYREEE (reference sequence). In nucleotides, the CDR3 is TGTGCCAGCAGCTTGGAGCGGTACAATGAGCAGTTCTTC. Translating gives CASSLERYNEQFF.

V gene TRBV7-9 combines with J gene TRBJ1-1; D gene uncertain. The ends were cut back, 5 bases at V and 2 bases at J, with 12 bases in the middle. CDR1 and CDR2 (germline): SEHNR, FQNEAQ (reference sequence). The CDR3 covers 14 residues. The CDR3 DNA sequence: TGTGCCAGCAGCCCGAGAAACAGTAACACTGAAGCTTTCTTT. Translated: CASSPRNSNTEAFF.

V gene TRBV28 combines with J gene TRBJ1-5; a weak D match, TRBD1 (6 bases). V was cut by 7 bases and J by 4 bases, with 20 bases left in between. Germline V gene sequence: CDR1 MDHEN, CDR2 SYDVKM. The length of the CDR3 is 16 residues. Here the CDR3 reads CASTHNYGTLNQPQHF. For the CDR3, the DNA is TGTGCCAGCACCCATAACTACGGGACACTTAATCAGCCCCAGCATTTT.

J is TRBJ1-3 and V is TRBV13, with D maybe TRBD1 (5 bases). CDR1 PRHDT and CDR2 FYEKMQ come from the germline V gene (reference sequence). Trimming removed 10 bases from V and 0 bases from J, with 13 bases in between. The CDR3 is 14 residues long. The CDR3 reads CATHRRYSGNTIYF. The CDR3 DNA follows: TGTGCCACCCACAGGCGATACTCTGGAAACACCATATATTTT. Variable domain in full (rest from reference TRBV13 and TRBJ1-3): AAGVIQSPRHLIKEKRETATLKCYPIPRHDTVYWYQQGPGQDPQFLISFYEKMQSDKGSIPDRFSAQQFSDYHSELNMSSLELGDSALYFCATHRRYSGNTIYFGEGSWLTVV.

Of note for this clone: The junction does not match germline at one end; this may be a read error. J is TRBJ2-7 and V is TRBV11-2; TRBD1 aligns across 8 bases. The CDR3 runs to 19 residues. Per germline, CDR1 SGHAT and CDR2 FQNNGV. The CDR3 region has the DNA TGTGCCACCAGCAGAGGTCAGAGGCGGTACAGGGGGGCCCCCTACGAGCAGTACTTC. Amino acid sequence: CATSRGQRRYRGAPYEQYF. The full variable domain, its missing parts supplied by reference TRBV11-2 and TRBJ2-7, is EAGVAQSPRYKIIEKRQSVAFWCNPISGHATLYWYQQILGQGPKLLIQFQNNGVVDDSQLPKDRFSAERLKGVDSTLKIQPAKLEDSAVYLCATSRGQRRYRGAPYEQYFGPGTRLTVT.

The chain couples TRBV9 to TRBJ2-1, with 7 positions matching TRBD2. The CDR3 covers 16 residues. V shed 3 bases and J 2 bases; nucleotides not matched to a gene: 8. Per germline, CDR1 SGDLS and CDR2 YYNGEE. CDR3 sequence reads: CASSAVAGSPYNEQFF. The DNA of the CDR3 is TGTGCCAGCAGCGCCGTAGCGGGCTCCCCCTACAATGAGCAGTTCTTC.

The gene calls are TRBV18 and TRBJ1-6; 10 nucleotides line up with TRBD1. The CDR3 is 18 residues long. V lost 3 bases and J lost 5; bases outside the gene matches: 10. CDR1 and CDR2 from the germline V gene are KGHSH and LQKENI. The CDR3 sequence: CASSPQDRGWANNSPLHF. In DNA, the CDR3 is TGTGCCAGCTCACCCCAGGACAGGGGGTGGGCTAATAATTCACCCCTCCACTTT. The full variable domain, rest sourced from reference TRBV18 and TRBJ1-6, is NAGVMQNPRHLVRRRGQEARLRCSPMKGHSHVYWYRQLPEEGLKFMVYLQKENIIDESGMPKERFSAEFPKEGPSILRIQQVVRGDSAAYFCASSPQDRGWANNSPLHFGNGTRLTVT.